The 21 T cell receptor beta chains below were found in one sample sequenced in a study of blood T cell repertoires in COVID-19. The repertoire was sequenced with immunoSEQ multiplex PCR; TCRdb's copy has only in-frame clones and lacks some. Of around 180,000 clones in the sample, roughly 70% are singletons; the top ten hold 2.5% to 3.5%. Sequenced: peripheral blood. All receptors come from an elderly woman with acute or convalescent COVID-19.

The rearrangement uses TRBV24-1 and TRBJ1-5; TRBD1 might be the D (5 bases). The CDR3 has 14 residues. The germline CDR1 and CDR2 sequences are KGHDR and SFDVKD. Deletions cut 3 bases from V and 6 bases from J, with 11 bases between. For the CDR3, the DNA is TGTGCCACCAGTGATACCGGGGGGGTTCAGCCCCAGCATTTT. This translates into CATSDTGGVQPQHF.

This clone has at least ten counts. The V and J genes are TRBV19 and TRBJ2-1, with D tentatively TRBD2 (7 bases). Trimming took off 7 bases at V and 4 bases at J, with 14 bases between the two ends. Germline lookup yields CDR1 LNHDA and CDR2 SQIVND (reference sequence). CDR3 length: 14 amino acids. CDR3 protein: CASTAGAGYNEQFF. In DNA, the CDR3 is TGTGCCAGTACCGCGGGGGCCGGTTACAATGAGCAGTTCTTC.

The chain employs TRBV2 and TRBJ2-7, with TRBD1 as a possible D gene (5 bases). The V gene lost 4 bases and the J gene lost 4 bases, with 11 bases spanning the gap. The V gene's germline CDR1 is SNHLY and CDR2 FYNNEI. The CDR3 loop spans 13 amino acids. The CDR3 region has the DNA TGTGCCAGCAGTGGGCAGGGTTGGTACGAGCAGTACTTC. It codes for CASSGQGWYEQYF.

Note on this clone: A much larger clone is a single base away; this may be a read error. The V gene is TRBV11-2, the J gene TRBJ1-1, with D unresolved. The ends were cut back, 5 bases at V and 0 bases at J, with 7 bases in the middle. The CDR3 spans 13 residues. Germline V gives CDR1 SGHAT, CDR2 FQNNGV. As DNA, the CDR3 is TGTGCCAGCAGCCTACAGTTGAACACTGAAGCTTTCTTT. It encodes CASSLQLNTEAFF.

The V and J genes are TRBV3-1 (or the pseudogene TRBV3-2) and TRBJ2-5; TRBD2 matches 8 bases. The CDR3 sequence is 14 residues long. From germline, CDR1 is LGHDT and CDR2 YNNKEL (reference sequence). The ends lost 7 bases at V and 4 bases at J; junction bases unmatched: 8. CDR3 DNA: TGTGCCAGCACCTTAGGGACTAGGGGAGAGACCCAGTACTTC. This translates into CASTLGTRGETQYF.

The chain links TRBV19 to TRBJ2-2; 9 bases are shared with TRBD1. Germline CDR1 LNHDA, CDR2 SQIVND (reference sequence). V gave up 4 bases and J gave up 4 bases; unmatched junction bases: 7. The CDR3 extends over 16 amino acids. The CDR3 is CASSTRTGVTTGELFF. DNA of the CDR3: TGTGCCAGTAGTACCCGGACAGGGGTCACCACCGGGGAGCTGTTTTTT.

The V and J genes are TRBV19 and TRBJ2-2, with D unresolved. Deletions cut 3 bases from V and 1 base from J, with 6 bases between. Germline CDR1 is LNHDA and CDR2 is SQIVND (reference sequence). The CDR3 length is 14 residues. This CDR3 reads CASSISRNTGELFF. In nucleotides, the CDR3 is TGTGCCAGTAGTATTAGCAGGAACACCGGGGAGCTGTTTTTT.

This clone was detected once. The V gene is TRBV4-3, the J gene TRBJ2-5; no clear D. This CDR3 comprises 15 residues. V shed 0 bases and J shed 7 bases, with 15 bases lying between them. Germline V gene lookup returns CDR1 LGHNA and CDR2 YSLEER. The CDR3 spells CASSQDRRGDGTQYF. The DNA of the CDR3 is TGCGCCAGCAGCCAAGATCGTCGAGGAGATGGGACCCAGTACTTC.

Comment on this clone: Other DNA sequences in this specimen translate into the identical CDR3. The gene calls are TRBV2 and TRBJ2-7; 7 nucleotides match TRBD1. Germline V gene sequence: CDR1 SNHLY, CDR2 FYNNEI. The CDR3 contains 12 residues. V shed 4 bases, J shed 3 bases, and the junction held 0 bases outside the gene matches. CDR3 region: CASSGDSYEQYF. The CDR3 DNA is TGTGCCAGCAGTGGGGACAGCTACGAGCAGTACTTC.

The chain couples TRBV7-2 to TRBJ2-7; TRBD2 agrees at 13 bases. The germline V gene encodes CDR1 SGHTA and CDR2 FQGNSA. Trimming removed 2 bases from V and 7 bases from J; junction bases left unmatched: 5. This CDR3 contains 15 residues. CDR3 protein: CASSLRGLAGREQYF. As DNA, the CDR3 is TGTGCCAGCAGCTTAAGGGGACTAGCGGGACGGGAGCAGTACTTC.

CDR3 in DNA: TGTGCCAGCAGCCCGGGACAGGGTGAGGGAAATCAGCCCCAGCATTTT. Translated, it gives CASSPGQGEGNQPQHF. The gene calls are TRBV11-2 and TRBJ1-5; 9 bases agree with TRBD1. Losses at the gene ends were 5 bases for V and 4 bases for J; bases not matched to a gene: 9. Germline V gene lookup returns CDR1 SGHAT and CDR2 FQNNGV. This CDR3 is 16 amino acids long.

The chain combines TRBV2 with TRBJ1-3; D perhaps matches TRBD1 (6 bases). V lost 10 bases to trimming and J lost 0 bases, with 19 bases between them. Germline loops: CDR1 SNHLY, CDR2 FYNNEI. CDR3 length equals 16 residues. CDR3 nucleotide sequence: TGTGCCATCGGCACAGGGCTGGTGGGCTCTGGAAACACCATATATTTT. As protein: CAIGTGLVGSGNTIYF.

The genes are TRBV19 and TRBJ2-2; TRBD2 aligns across 7 bases. This CDR3 has 16 residues. Germline CDR1 and CDR2: LNHDA and SQIVND (reference sequence). The ends lost 4 bases at V and 4 bases at J; junction bases unmatched: 9. The CDR3 loop reads CASSKGEGRVTGELFF. CDR3 bases: TGTGCCAGTAGTAAAGGGGAGGGGAGGGTCACCGGGGAGCTGTTTTTT.

The genes are TRBV28 and TRBJ2-1; 9 nucleotides align to TRBD2. Losses at the gene ends were 5 bases for V and 2 bases for J; bases not matched to a gene: 7. The CDR3 is made up of 16 amino acids. The germline gives CDR1 MDHEN, CDR2 SYDVKM. CDR3 amino acids: CASSTQTSGTYNEQFF. The CDR3 region has the DNA TGTGCCAGCAGTACTCAGACTAGCGGAACCTACAATGAGCAGTTCTTC.

The gene calls are TRBV5-4 and TRBJ2-1; 10 positions agree with TRBD2. After removal of 3 bases from V and 5 bases from J, the junction contained 2 bases not matched to a gene. CDR1 is SGHNT, CDR2 YYREEE, per germline (reference sequence). The CDR3 runs 14 residues. CDR3 in amino acids: CASSWTSGDNEQFF. The CDR3 nucleotides are TGTGCCAGCAGCTGGACTAGCGGAGACAATGAGCAGTTCTTC.

This clone was observed a few times. The chain joins TRBV7-8 to TRBJ1-5, with 9 bases identical to TRBD1. The trim removed 6 bases at V and 7 bases at J, leaving 16 bases unmatched. The CDR3 has 17 residues. CDR1 is SGHVS, CDR2 FQNEAQ, per germline. CDR3 DNA sequence: TGTGCCAGCAGTTATATCCCGGGACAGGGAGGTTTCCAGCCCCAGCATTTT. It specifies CASSYIPGQGGFQPQHF. Complete variable domain (other parts from reference TRBV7-8 and TRBJ1-5): GAGVSQSPRYKVAKRGQDVALRCDPISGHVSLFWYQQALGQGPEFLTYFQNEAQLDKSGLPSDRFFAERPEGSVSTLKIQRTQQEDSAVYLCASSYIPGQGGFQPQHFGDGTRLSIL.

The rearrangement joins TRBV6-1 to TRBJ1-6, with no clear D. There are 14 residues in the CDR3. Trimming pared 1 base from V and 6 bases from J, leaving 7 bases between. Germline assignment: CDR1 MNHNS and CDR2 SASEGT. Here the CDR3 reads CASSEEGANSPLHF. CDR3 nucleotide sequence: TGTGCCAGCAGTGAAGAAGGAGCTAATTCACCCCTCCACTTT.

This clone was counted only a few times. The gene calls are TRBV5-6 and TRBJ2-1; tentatively, D is TRBD1 (6 bases). Trimming removed 5 bases from V and 4 bases from J, with 13 bases in between. This CDR3 is built from 14 residues. CDR1 SGHDT and CDR2 YYEEEE come from the germline V gene. The CDR3 coding sequence is TGTGCCAGCAGAGAAACGGACAGTTACAATGAGCAGTTCTTC. Encoded protein: CASRETDSYNEQFF.

This clone occurred a few times. V and J are TRBV11-2 and TRBJ2-7; 10 bases fit TRBD2. The CDR3 contains 15 residues. The V segment lost 2 bases and the J segment 2 bases; nucleotides outside the gene matches: 3. CDR1 is SGHAT and CDR2 is FQNNGV in the germline V gene. The CDR3 coding sequence is TGTGCCAGCAGCTTATCGGGACTAGCGACCTACGAGCAGTACTTC. The encoded protein is CASSLSGLATYEQYF.

V usage is TRBV30 and J usage is TRBJ2-3, with D perhaps matching TRBD1 (5 bases). The CDR3 extends over 15 amino acids. Trimming stripped 1 base from V and 4 bases from J, with 15 bases between. CDR1 and CDR2 (germline): GTSNPN, SVGIG (reference sequence). CDR3 sequence reads: CAWSATGVPPDTQYF. CDR3 nucleotides: TGTGCCTGGAGTGCAACAGGTGTACCTCCAGATACGCAGTATTTT.

The rearrangement joins TRBV29-1 to TRBJ2-5; TRBD2 aligns across 8 bases. This CDR3 is 15 amino acids long. Germline CDR1 SQVTM, CDR2 ANQGSEA. V lost 6 bases, J lost 4 bases, and 13 bases stayed unmatched. This chain's CDR3 is CSVTADREGRETQYF. In DNA, the CDR3 is TGCAGCGTGACCGCTGACCGGGAGGGCCGAGAGACCCAGTACTTC.